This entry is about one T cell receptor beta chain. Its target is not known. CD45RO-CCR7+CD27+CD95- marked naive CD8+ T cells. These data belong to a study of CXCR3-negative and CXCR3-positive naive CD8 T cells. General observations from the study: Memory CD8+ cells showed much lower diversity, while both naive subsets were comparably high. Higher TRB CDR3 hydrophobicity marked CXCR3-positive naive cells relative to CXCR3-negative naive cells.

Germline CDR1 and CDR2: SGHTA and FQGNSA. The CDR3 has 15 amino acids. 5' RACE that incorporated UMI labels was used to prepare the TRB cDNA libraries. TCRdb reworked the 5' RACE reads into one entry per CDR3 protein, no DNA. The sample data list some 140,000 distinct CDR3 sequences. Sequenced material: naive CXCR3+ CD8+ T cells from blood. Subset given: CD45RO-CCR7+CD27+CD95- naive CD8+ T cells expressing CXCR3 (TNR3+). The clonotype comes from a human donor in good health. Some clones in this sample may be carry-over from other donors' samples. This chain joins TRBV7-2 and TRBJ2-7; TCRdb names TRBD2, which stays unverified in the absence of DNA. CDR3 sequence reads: CASSPPSGNKHEQYF.